Below, one T cell receptor beta chain is given with its context. This entry is derived from a study of cytotoxic CD8 clonotypes in ibrutinib-treated CLL. At the level of the study: There were, on average, approximately 260,000 productive templates and 85,000 to 95,000 productive rearrangements per sample.

Sequencing was performed with immunoSEQ multiplex PCR; in TCRdb, only in-frame clones are kept and a portion is missing. This sample has about 160,000 clones, with approximately 80% found just once. V was clipped by 4 bases and J by 5 bases; unmatched bases: 9. CDR1 is SGDLS and CDR2 is YYNGEE in the germline V gene. The CDR3 has 14 residues. The TCR comes from a human donor with chronic lymphocytic leukemia. The chain couples TRBV9 to TRBJ2-7; TRBD1 matches at 7 bases. Sequencing used PBMCs, obtained after 12 months of ibrutinib treatment. Here the CDR3 DNA reads TGTGCCAGCAGCAGTAAAGACAGGGCACACGAGCAGTACTTC. Amino acid sequence: CASSSKDRAHEQYF.